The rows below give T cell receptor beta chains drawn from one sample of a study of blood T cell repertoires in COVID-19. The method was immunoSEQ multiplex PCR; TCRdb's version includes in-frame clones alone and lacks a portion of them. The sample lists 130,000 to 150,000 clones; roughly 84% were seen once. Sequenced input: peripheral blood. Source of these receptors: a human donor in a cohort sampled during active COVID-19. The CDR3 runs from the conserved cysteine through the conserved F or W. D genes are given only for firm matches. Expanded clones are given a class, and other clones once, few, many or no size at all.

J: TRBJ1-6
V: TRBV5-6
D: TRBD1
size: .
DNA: TGTGCCAGCAGCTTTCGGGACAGAGTAAATTCACCCCTCCACTTT
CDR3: CASSFRDRVNSPLHF

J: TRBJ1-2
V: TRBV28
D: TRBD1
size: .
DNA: TGTGCCAGCAGCTTTAGGGGGCCGAGTGGCTACACCTTC
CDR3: CASSFRGPSGYTF

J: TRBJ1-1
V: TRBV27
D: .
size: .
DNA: TGTGCCAGCTCCCCCGCGGCGGGGCTAGAAGCTTTCTTT
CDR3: CASSPAAGLEAFF

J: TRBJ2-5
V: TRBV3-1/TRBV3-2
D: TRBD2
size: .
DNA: TGTGCCAGCAGCCAAGATCACGGGGGGGGGCTAGAGACCCAGTACTTC
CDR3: CASSQDHGGGLETQYF

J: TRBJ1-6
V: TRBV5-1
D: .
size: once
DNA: TGCGCCAGCAGCTTGGACACGCTCTATAATTCACCCCTCCACTTT
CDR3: CASSLDTLYNSPLHF

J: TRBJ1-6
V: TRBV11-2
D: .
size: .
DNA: TGTGCCAGCAGCGCTTACCCGGACAGACTTTTTAATTCACCCCTCCACTTT
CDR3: CASSAYPDRLFNSPLHF

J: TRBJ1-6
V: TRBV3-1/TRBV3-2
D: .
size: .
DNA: TGTGCCAGCAGCCAAGTTGGGGCGGGGGGTATCTATAATTCACCCCTCCACTTT
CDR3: CASSQVGAGGIYNSPLHF

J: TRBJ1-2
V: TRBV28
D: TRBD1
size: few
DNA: TGTGCCACCCTAGGAGGGGGACAGGGGTCGGTTAGCTACACCTTC
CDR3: CATLGGGQGSVSYTF

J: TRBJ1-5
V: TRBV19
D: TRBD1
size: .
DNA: TGTGCCAGTAGGCAGACAGGGTTTAGCAATCAGCCCCAGCATTTT
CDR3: CASRQTGFSNQPQHF

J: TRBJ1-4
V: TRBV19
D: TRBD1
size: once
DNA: TGTGCCAGTAGTATCGGGGACAGAAATAATGAAAAACTGTTTTTT
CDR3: CASSIGDRNNEKLFF

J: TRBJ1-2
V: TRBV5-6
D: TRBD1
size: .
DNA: TGTGCCAGCAGCTCGGTGGACAGGCAGGGCTACACCTTC
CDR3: CASSSVDRQGYTF

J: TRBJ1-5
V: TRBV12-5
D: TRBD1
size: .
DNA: TGTGCTAGTGGTTTGGTAATGGGACAGGGGATTCTTAGCTATCAGCCCCAGCATTTT
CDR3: CASGLVMGQGILSYQPQHF

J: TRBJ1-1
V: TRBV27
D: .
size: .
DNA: TGTGCCAGCAGTGTCGGAGGGGCAGTATGGAACACTGAAGCTTTCTTT
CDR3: CASSVGGAVWNTEAFF

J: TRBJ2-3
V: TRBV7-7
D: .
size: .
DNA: TGTGCCAGCAGCCCTCTCCGGGACTCGGGTGGAGATACGCAGTATTTT
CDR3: CASSPLRDSGGDTQYF

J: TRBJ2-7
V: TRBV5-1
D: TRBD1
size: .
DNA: TGCGCCAGCAGCTTGGGGGACAGACTCAACTACGAGCAGTACTTC
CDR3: CASSLGDRLNYEQYF

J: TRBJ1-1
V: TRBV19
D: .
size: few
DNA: TGTGCCAGTAGTGCAGATTATGGCACTGAAGCTTTCTTT
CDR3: CASSADYGTEAFF

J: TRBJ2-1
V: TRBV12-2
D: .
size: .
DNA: TGTGCAAGTCGCTCATCCCTGGGACAGGGAGTAAATGAGCAGTTCTTC
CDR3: CASRSSLGQGVNEQFF

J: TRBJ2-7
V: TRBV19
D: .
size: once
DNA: TGTGCCAGTAGTTTCCACCCTCGCACCGGTTACGAGCAGTACTTC
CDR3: CASSFHPRTGYEQYF

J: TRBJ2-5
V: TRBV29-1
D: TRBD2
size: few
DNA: TGCAGCGTTGAAGTGCCGGGGGGGCCGGTCGCCGAGACCCAGTACTTC
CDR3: CSVEVPGGPVAETQYF

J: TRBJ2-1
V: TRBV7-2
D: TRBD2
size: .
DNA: TGTGCCAGCAGCCTAATGATGACTAGCACCCCGATCAATGAGCAGTTCTTC
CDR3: CASSLMMTSTPINEQFF

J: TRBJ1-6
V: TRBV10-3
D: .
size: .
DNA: TGTGCCATCAGTGAGTCCAGAACGAATTCACCCCTCCACTTT
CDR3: CAISESRTNSPLHF

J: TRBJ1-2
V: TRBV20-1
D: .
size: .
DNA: TGCAGTGCTAGAGTATATGAGTCGGTCACCTTC
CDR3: CSARVYESVTF

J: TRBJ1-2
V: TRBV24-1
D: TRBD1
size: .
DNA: TGTGCCACCAGTGATCCCGACAGGGGAGGAGGCTACACCTTC
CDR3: CATSDPDRGGGYTF

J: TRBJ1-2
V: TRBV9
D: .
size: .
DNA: TGTGCCAGCAGCCCCCGCATTGGCGGCTACACCTTC
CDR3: CASSPRIGGYTF

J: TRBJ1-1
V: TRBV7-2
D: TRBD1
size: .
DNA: TGTGCCAGCAGCCCTGACAGGGCGATCACTGAAGCTTTCTTT
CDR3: CASSPDRAITEAFF

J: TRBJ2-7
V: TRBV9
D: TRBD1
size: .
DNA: TGTGCCAGCAGCCCTCAGGGGGTCTCCTACGAGCAGTACTTC
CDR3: CASSPQGVSYEQYF

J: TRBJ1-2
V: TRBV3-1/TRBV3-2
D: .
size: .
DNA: TGTGCCAGCAGCCAAGTATGGGACAAGTTTAACTATGGCTACACCTTC
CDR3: CASSQVWDKFNYGYTF

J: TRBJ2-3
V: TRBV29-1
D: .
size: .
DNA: TGCAGCGCAAAACCGCGATCGAGCACAGATACGCAGTATTTT
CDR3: CSAKPRSSTDTQYF

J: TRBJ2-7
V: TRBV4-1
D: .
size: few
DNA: TGCGCCAGCAGCCAGGCAGGGGACTCCTACGAGCAGTACTTC
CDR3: CASSQAGDSYEQYF

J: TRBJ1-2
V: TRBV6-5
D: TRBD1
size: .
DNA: TGTGCCAGCAGCCGGGACAGACCTAACTATGGCTACACCTTC
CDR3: CASSRDRPNYGYTF

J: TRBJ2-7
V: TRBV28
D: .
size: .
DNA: TGTGCCAGCAGTTTAAACGGGTCTCCTGAGTACTTC
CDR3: CASSLNGSPEYF